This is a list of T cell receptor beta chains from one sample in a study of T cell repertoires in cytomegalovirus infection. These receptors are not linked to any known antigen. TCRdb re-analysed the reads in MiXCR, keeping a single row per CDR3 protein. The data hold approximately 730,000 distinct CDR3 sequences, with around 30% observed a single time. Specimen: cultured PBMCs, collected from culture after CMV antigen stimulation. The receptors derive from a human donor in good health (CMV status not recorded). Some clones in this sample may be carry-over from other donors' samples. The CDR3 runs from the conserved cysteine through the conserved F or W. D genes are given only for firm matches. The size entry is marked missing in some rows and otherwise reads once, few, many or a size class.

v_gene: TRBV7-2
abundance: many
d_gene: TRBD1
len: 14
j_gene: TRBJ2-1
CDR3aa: CASRPGTGYNEQFF
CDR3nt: TGTGCCAGCCGACCCGGGACAGGCTACAATGAGCAGTTCTTC

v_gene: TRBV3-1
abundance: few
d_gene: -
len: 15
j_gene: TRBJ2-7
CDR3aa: CASSQGTLGVYEQYF
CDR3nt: TGTGCCAGCAGCCAAGGCACACTGGGGGTCTACGAGCAGTACTTC

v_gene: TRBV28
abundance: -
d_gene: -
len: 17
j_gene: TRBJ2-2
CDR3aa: CASSLQRLDANTGELFF
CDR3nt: TGTGCCAGCAGTTTACAGAGACTGGACGCGAACACCGGGGAGCTGTTTTTT

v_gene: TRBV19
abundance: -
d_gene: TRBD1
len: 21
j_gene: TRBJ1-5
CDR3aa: CASSYPADRDLQKGSNQPQHF
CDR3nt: TGTGCCAGTTCCTACCCGGCGGACAGGGACCTACAGAAGGGGAGCAATCAGCCCCAGCATTTT

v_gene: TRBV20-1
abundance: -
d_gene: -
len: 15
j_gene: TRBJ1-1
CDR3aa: CSARTRGQRDTEAFF
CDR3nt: TGCAGTGCTAGAACCCGTGGACAGAGGGACACTGAAGCTTTCTTT

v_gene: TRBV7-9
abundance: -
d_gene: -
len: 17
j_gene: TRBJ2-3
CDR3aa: CDSSFAWATGGQDTQYF
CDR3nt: TGTGACAGCAGCTTCGCGTGGGCCACGGGGGGCCAAGATACGCAGTATTTT

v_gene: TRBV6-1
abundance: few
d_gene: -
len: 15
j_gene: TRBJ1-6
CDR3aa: CASSERTGVGSPLHF
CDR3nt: TGTGCCAGCAGTGAACGAACGGGGGTAGGGTCACCCCTCCACTTT

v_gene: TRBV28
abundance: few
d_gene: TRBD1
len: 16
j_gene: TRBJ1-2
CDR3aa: CASTIPGQGDTYGYTF
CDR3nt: TGTGCCAGCACAATTCCGGGACAGGGTGATACCTATGGCTACACCTTC

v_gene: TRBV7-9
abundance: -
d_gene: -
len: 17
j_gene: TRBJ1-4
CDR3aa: CASSPETYKGKREKLFF
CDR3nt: TGTGCCAGCAGCCCCGAGACATATAAGGGCAAGCGGGAAAAACTGTTTTTT

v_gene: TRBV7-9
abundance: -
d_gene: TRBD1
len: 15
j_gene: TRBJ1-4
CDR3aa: CASSLGTGGRQKLFF
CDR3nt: TGTGCCAGCAGCCTAGGGACAGGGGGCCGGCAAAAACTGTTTTTT

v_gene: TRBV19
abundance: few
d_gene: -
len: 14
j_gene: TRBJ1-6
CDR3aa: CASSIVGENSPLHF
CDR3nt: TGTGCCAGTAGTATAGTAGGGGAAAATTCACCCCTCCACTTT